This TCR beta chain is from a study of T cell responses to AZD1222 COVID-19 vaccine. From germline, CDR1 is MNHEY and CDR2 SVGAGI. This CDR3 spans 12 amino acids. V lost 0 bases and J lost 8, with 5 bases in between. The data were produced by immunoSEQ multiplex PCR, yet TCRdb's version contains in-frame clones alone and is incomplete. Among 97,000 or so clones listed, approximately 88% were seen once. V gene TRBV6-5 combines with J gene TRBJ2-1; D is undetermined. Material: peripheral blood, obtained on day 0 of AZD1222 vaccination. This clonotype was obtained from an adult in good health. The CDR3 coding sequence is TGTGCCAGCAGTTACTCGGGATATGAGCAGTTCTTC. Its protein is CASSYSGYEQFF.